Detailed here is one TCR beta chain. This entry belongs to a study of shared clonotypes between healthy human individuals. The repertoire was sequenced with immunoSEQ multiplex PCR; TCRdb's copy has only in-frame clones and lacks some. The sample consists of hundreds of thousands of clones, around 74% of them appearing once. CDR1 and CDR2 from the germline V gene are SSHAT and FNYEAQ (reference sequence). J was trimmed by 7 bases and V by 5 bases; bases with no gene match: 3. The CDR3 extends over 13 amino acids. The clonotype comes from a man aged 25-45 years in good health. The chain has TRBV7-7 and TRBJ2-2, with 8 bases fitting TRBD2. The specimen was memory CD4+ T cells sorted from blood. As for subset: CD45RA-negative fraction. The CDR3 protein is CASSPSGSGELFF. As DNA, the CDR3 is TGTGCCAGCAGCCCCAGCGGGAGCGGGGAGCTGTTTTTT.